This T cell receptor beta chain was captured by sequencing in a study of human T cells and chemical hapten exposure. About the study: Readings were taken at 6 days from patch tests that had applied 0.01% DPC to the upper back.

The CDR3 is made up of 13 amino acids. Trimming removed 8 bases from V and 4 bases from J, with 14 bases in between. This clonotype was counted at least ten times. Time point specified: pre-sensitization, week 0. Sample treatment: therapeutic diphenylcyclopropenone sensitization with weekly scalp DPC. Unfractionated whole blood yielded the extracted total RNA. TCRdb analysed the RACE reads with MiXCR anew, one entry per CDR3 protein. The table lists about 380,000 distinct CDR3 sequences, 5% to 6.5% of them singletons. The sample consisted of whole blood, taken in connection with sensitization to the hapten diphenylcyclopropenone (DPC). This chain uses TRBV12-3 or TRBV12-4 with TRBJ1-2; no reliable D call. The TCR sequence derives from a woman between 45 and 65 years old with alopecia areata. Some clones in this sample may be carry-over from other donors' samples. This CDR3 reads CASERHASYGYTF. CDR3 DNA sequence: TGTGCCAGCGAAAGGCACGCCTCCTATGGCTACACCTTC.